What follows is one T cell receptor beta chain and its context. Its target is not known. The germline V and J ends were trimmed by 1 base and 0 bases, with 12 bases remaining between them. Germline CDR1 reads LGHNA; CDR2 reads YSLEER. There are 17 residues in the CDR3. This was a deep-level run. The assay was immunoSEQ multiplex PCR, and TCRdb's table has in-frame clones only and misses some. This table holds about a million clones, about 80% found once. These data come from a study of shared clonotypes between healthy human individuals. Overall study findings and caveats: Clonotypes which were not shared had lower generation probabilities than clonotypes that all four donors shared. Clonotype sharing across donors was expected to vary with sequencing depth.

Sequenced input: memory CD4+ T cells from PBMCs. Subset reported: CD45RA-negative fraction. The sequence was collected from a man between 18 and 29 years old in good health. Some clones in this sample may be carry-over from other donors' samples. The rearrangement uses TRBV4-3 and TRBJ1-4, with D unclear. CDR3 nucleotides: TGCGCCAGCAGCCAAGCGTACTACGCGGCAACTAATGAAAAACTGTTTTTT. This sequence encodes CASSQAYYAATNEKLFF.